This T cell receptor beta chain originates from a study of a mutant IDH1 vaccine in newly diagnosed glioma. Study details: Patients received eight vaccinations in weeks 1, 3, 5, 7, 11, 15, 19, 23. Of treated patients, around 60% were men and about 38% women, averaging around 42 years. Vaccination started 4-6 weeks after radiotherapy alone, or with temozolomide cycles. Patients previously underwent radiotherapy, temozolomide, or both, and most underwent both.

The CDR3 length is 14 residues. The V end lost 1 base, the J end lost 3 bases, and 8 bases lay between the germline ends. Germline lookup yields CDR1 LGHNA and CDR2 YNFKEQ. Libraries were prepared by immunoSEQ multiplex PCR; TCRdb keeps only in-frame clonotypes and omits some of them. The sample has tens of thousands of clones, 65% to 85% seen once. Time point denoted: week 11, during vaccination. The investigators gave 300 ug of mutant IDH1 20-mer peptide in each vaccine dose, together with topical imiquimod. This clone came up once. Its antigen is still unknown. This TCR derives from a woman under 30 with glioma. The rearrangement links TRBV4-2 to TRBJ2-3; D remains ambiguous. The sequencing used PBMCs, collected from a glioma patient whose treatment included an IDH1 peptide vaccine. CDR3 region: CASSQARVTDTQYF. CDR3 coding DNA: TGTGCCAGCAGCCAAGCACGCGTTACAGATACGCAGTATTTT.